This T cell receptor (beta chain) was recovered during a study of OX40 agonist ivuxolimab in advanced cancers. Sequencing used immunoSEQ multiplex PCR; TCRdb keeps in-frame clones, though not all of them. The sample shows about 81,000 clones, roughly 91% of them seen only once. The CDR3 totals 15 residues. Germline CDR1 and CDR2: SQVTM and ANQGSEA. Trimming removed 2 bases from V and 0 bases from J, with 11 bases in between. The sequence derives from an adult with an advanced solid tumor such as melanoma, head and neck, liver or kidney cancer. The material sequenced was CD4+ or CD8+ T cells sorted from blood, taken in a trial of the OX40 agonist ivuxolimab. The chain combines TRBV29-1 with TRBJ2-1; D may match TRBD1 or TRBD2 (5 bases each). The CDR3 spells CSVETGLNSYNEQFF. The CDR3 DNA reads as TGCAGCGTTGAAACGGGGCTTAACTCCTACAATGAGCAGTTCTTC.